The entry below gives a single T cell receptor beta chain sequence along with its context. Its antigen is still unknown. The junction departs from the called germline gene at one end, perhaps through a read error. The time point was: newly diagnosed GD, antithyroid drugs for less than 3 months. Isolated PBMC RNA provided the starting material for the TCR library. The collection involved drawing around 10 milliliters of peripheral blood into EDTA tubes. The CDR3 loop spans 12 amino acids. Germline CDR1 and CDR2: SGHNT and YENEEA. Sequencing libraries for TCR beta were prepared with iRepertoire HTBI primers and Arm-PCR of CDR3 regions. TCRdb redid the calling of the multiplex PCR reads with MiXCR, one entry per CDR3 protein. This sample yields a few hundred thousand distinct CDR3 sequences, of which 12% to 15% are seen a single time; about 15% belongs to the top ten. The data derive from a study of regulatory T cells in long-lasting Graves disease.

Findings and caveats of the study: For persistent Graves' patients, TCR diversity was lower than for newly diagnosed ones.

Separately, the same data were catalogued under a study of T cells in Graves' hyperthyroidism and ophthalmopathy. As that study records: In the blood, most expanded thyroid clonotypes above 0.001 appeared as well.

The TCR originated in a woman aged 45-60 years with Graves disease. This chain joins TRBV11-3 and TRBJ2-2, with D possibly TRBD1 on 6 matching bases. The source was peripheral blood mononuclear cells (PBMCs), collected at new diagnosis, from a patient treated with antithyroid drugs. CDR3 in DNA: TGTGCCAGCAGCTATCAAGAGGGGGAGCCGTTTTTT. It specifies CASSYQEGEPFF. The variable domain in full, with the rest retrieved from reference TRBV11-3 and TRBJ2-2, is EAGVVQSPRYKIIEKKQPVAFWCNPISGHNTLYWYLQNLGQGPELLIRYENEEAVDDSQLPKDRFSAERLKGVDSTLKIQPAELGDSAVYLCASSYQEGEPFFGEGSRLTVL.